One T cell receptor (beta chain) is described in this entry. There is no known antigen for this receptor. The sample holds no much larger clone one base away, and base qualities are not on file. TCRdb names Illumina NovaSeq 6000 as the instrument used. Using 5'RACE with constant-segment primers, TCRalpha and TCRbeta cDNA libraries were constructed, with sample barcodes and unique molecular identifiers added in the process. RNA was extracted from every sample with Trizol reagent. Libraries were amplified in two PCR steps, with a second sample barcode and Illumina TruSeq adapters added in the second step. Libraries were sequenced on an Illumina NovaSeq with 2 x 150 bp paired-end reads. On the study's bioinformatics: With migec v1.2.7, reads were demultiplexed and then collapsed into UMI-guided consensus sequences. Using mixcr v2.1.11, UMI consensuses were aligned to TRA and TRB V and J templates and then assembled into clonotypes. A clonotype was counted as expanded or contracted only if both edgeR and NoisET called the change significant, with noise models trained on biological replicates. For edgeR calls, a false discovery rate-adjusted p below 0.01 and a log2 fold-change threshold of 1 were applied. As an exploratory analysis of dynamics, max-normalized trajectories of the 1000 most abundant clonotypes were examined with PCA combined with hierarchical clustering. Separately sequenced CD4+ and CD8+ repertoires were used to assign a CD4 or CD8 phenotype to each responding clone. TCRdb's own reprocessing of the public reads used fastp at Q25 and MiXCR and kept productive beta chains. Entries that share a CDR3 protein sequence are merged under the most common genes and DNA. The V and J calls reflect TCRdb's pipeline rather than the authors' work. In this sample the table shows 90,000 to 120,000 distinct CDR3 sequences, about a sixth of which occur a single time. The ten most abundant clones make up approximately 5.1% of the sample.

This entry is derived from a study of T-cell memory formation after mild COVID-19 (dated by TCRdb to the early 2020s). About the full investigation: Most TCR sequence clusters were specific to one of the two donors. Two young, previously healthy adult volunteers, one female and one male, were included in the cohort. In a couple of donors, T-cell clones that expanded and contracted after mild COVID-19 were tracked by sequencing TCRalpha and TCRbeta repertoires over time.

Ficoll-Paque density gradient centrifugation was used to isolate PBMCs. The CDR3 runs 13 amino acids, cysteine and phenylalanine included. This entry keeps only the CDR3 DNA: 39 bases, framed from base 1. For CDR1 and CDR2, the germline V gene lists MGHRA and YSYEKL. The junction shows trimming of 1 base on V and 6 bases on J, plus 9 bases between the germline ends. Study-wide conclusions, independent of this receptor: Only a couple of mild cases were covered in the study, and larger cohorts including severe cases with pre-infection samples were considered necessary. Some responding clones were detected in pre-infection memory, which suggested that pre-existing cross-reactive memory T cells had joined the SARS-CoV-2 response. Contracting CD4+ clones turned up mainly in the CM and EM memory subsets, whereas EMRA was where CD8+ clones were enriched. The second-wave clones that peaked on day 37 were not confirmed to be SARS-CoV-2 specific. Clones contracting from day 15 to 85 had balanced CD4/CD8 phenotypes, while a second wave expanding from day 15 to 37 was biased towards CD4+.

The TCR originated in a man between 18 and 35 years old who had mild COVID-19 (a few samples of this study predate the infection). The sample titles of this study are shuffled in the database, so cell type and time point are left out; the donor was told from shared clones. Here the chain combines TRBV4-1 and TRBJ1-2; the D gene identity is not certain. The material sequenced was PBMCs or a T cell subset sorted from them (not recorded which). The CDR3 region has the sequence CASSQVYGDGYTF. The bases are TGCGCCAGCAGCCAAGTCTACGGGGATGGCTACACCTTC.